This T cell receptor beta chain originates from a study of blood T cell repertoires in COVID-19 (dated by TCRdb to the early 2020s). For the wider study: Samples from collaborators originated in the United States, Italy and Spain and spanned both the acute and convalescent phases of COVID-19. Where available, HLA class I and class II types were obtained from metadata supplied by the sample provider rather than from assay-based typing. The samples were drawn from the first 160 participants of the ongoing ImmuneRACE study and from 950 to 1,500 subjects provided by 6 global collaborators. Sample metadata almost always included a de-identified subject ID, COVID-19 status, age in years and sex. The prospective study material was composed of cDNA or gDNA derived from T cells, B-cell-depleted T cells, or PBMCs. The dataset comprised deeply sampled blood TCRbeta repertoires from subjects exposed to, actively infected with, or recovered from COVID-19. The repertoires were made available in a free public database intended to serve as a resource for research on the immune response to SARS-CoV-2.

Participants in the prospective study were enrolled through a virtual design, were aged roughly 18 to 100 years, and lived in 24 United States geographic areas. In the prospective study, cohorts were assigned on the basis of participant-reported clinical history obtained from a screening survey and a study questionnaire. Recovered participants in ImmuneRACE Cohort 3 were defined by two consecutive negative NP/OP PCR tests, clearance by a healthcare professional, or resolution of symptoms. Each participant in the prospective study had whole blood, serum and a nasopharyngeal or oropharyngeal swab collected by mobile phlebotomists. Additional blood draws and questionnaires over an approximately two-month period could optionally be provided by prospective study participants. Before DNA extraction, blood samples from the prospective study were shipped at room temperature or frozen. TCRbeta CDR3 regions were amplified from genomic DNA using the immunoSEQ Assay, a bias-controlled multiplex PCR. The authors' pipeline ran thus. Within the assay, amplification of reference gene primers was used to estimate how many nucleated cells each sample contained. To quantify the absolute abundance of each unique TCRbeta CDR3 rearrangement, sequence reads were collapsed and filtered. For each sample, productive Simpson clonality was calculated by taking the square root of Simpson's diversity index across productive rearrangements. Held by TCRdb, this immuneACCESS table contains in-frame sequences only and omits some clones. Under half of the omission traces to an unresolved V gene where checked; the cause of the rest is unknown. V and J calls and clone size are those listed in that table; D and trimming were worked out from the DNA. This sample is represented by some 170,000 clones; around 84% of them were singletons. The top ten hold under 7% of the sample.

Regarding this clone: The antigen it recognizes is unknown. The sample holds no much larger clone one base away, and base qualities are not on file.

Trimming costs V 7 bases and J 6 bases, and their ends lie 17 bases apart. Inclusive of the bounding cysteine and phenylalanine, the CDR3 is 14 residues long. The retained sequence is limited to the CDR3, 42 bases, with the frame set at the first base. From the germline V gene, CDR1 is KGHDR and CDR2 is SFDVKD. Summary of the overall study and its limitations: The amount of clinical and demographic metadata varied by source and participant and was provided uncurated.

The origin of this receptor is a man aged 35-49 years who had recovered from COVID-19. Source material: PBMCs or T cells enriched from blood (not recorded which). The chain is encoded by TRBV24-1 joined to TRBJ1-1; TRBD1 might be the D gene, on 5 matching bases. The CDR3 protein is CATSPPDRGSEAFF. The DNA reads as follows: TGTGCCACCAGCCCTCCAGATCGGGGGTCTGAAGCTTTCTTT.